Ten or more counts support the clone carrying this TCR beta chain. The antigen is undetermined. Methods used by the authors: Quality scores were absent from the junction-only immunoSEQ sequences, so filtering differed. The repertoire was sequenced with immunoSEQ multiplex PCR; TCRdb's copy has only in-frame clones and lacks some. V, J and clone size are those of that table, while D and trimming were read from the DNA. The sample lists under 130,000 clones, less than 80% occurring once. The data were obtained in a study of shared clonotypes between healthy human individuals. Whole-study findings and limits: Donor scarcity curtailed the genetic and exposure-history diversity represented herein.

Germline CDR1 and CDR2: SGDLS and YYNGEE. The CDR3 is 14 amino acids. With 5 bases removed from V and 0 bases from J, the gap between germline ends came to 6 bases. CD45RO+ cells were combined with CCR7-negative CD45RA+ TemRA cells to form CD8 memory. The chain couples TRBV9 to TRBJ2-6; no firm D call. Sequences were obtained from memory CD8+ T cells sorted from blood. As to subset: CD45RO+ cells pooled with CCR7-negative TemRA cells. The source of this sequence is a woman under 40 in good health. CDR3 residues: CASSFYSGANVLTF. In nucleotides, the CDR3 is TGTGCCAGCAGTTTCTACTCTGGGGCCAACGTCCTGACTTTC. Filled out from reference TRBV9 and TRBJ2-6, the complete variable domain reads DSGVTQTPKHLITATGQRVTLRCSPRSGDLSVYWYQQSLDQGLQFLIQYYNGEERAKGNILERFSAQQFPDLHSELNLSSLELGDSALYFCASSFYSGANVLTFGAGSRLTVL.